The 7 T cell receptor beta chains listed next were all sequenced from one sample in a study of OX40 agonist ivuxolimab in advanced cancers. Only in-frame clones appear in the TCRdb table, and some are missing; sequencing was by immunoSEQ multiplex PCR. The sample yields more than 30,000 clones, roughly nine tenths seen once. The sequenced sample was CD4+ or CD8+ T cells sorted from blood, obtained in a trial of the OX40 agonist ivuxolimab. The receptors derive from an adult with an advanced solid tumor such as melanoma, head and neck, liver or kidney cancer.

The gene calls are TRBV4-1 and TRBJ2-7, with 11 nucleotides matching TRBD1. Germline V gene sequence: CDR1 MGHRA, CDR2 YSYEKL. With V trimmed by 0 bases and J by 3 bases, 1 base remained unmatched. The CDR3 consists of 15 residues. The CDR3 DNA reads TGCGCCAGCAGCCAAGAGGGGACAGGGGGCTACGAGCAGTACTTC. Amino acid sequence: CASSQEGTGGYEQYF.

The rearrangement joins TRBV18 to TRBJ2-3; 9 bases match TRBD1. The V gene end was trimmed by 0 bases and the J gene end by 8 bases; junction bases not matched to a gene: 0. The length of the CDR3 is 13 residues. Germline CDR1 and CDR2: KGHSH and LQKENI. CDR3 in DNA: TGTGCCAGCTCACCACCGGGACAGGGTACGCAGTATTTT. This translates into CASSPPGQGTQYF.

The CDR3 DNA sequence: TGTGCCAGCAGTTACGTTGGACAGCGCACAGATACGCAGTATTTT. Encoded protein: CASSYVGQRTDTQYF. The V call is TRBV6-6, the J call TRBJ2-3; perhaps TRBD1 as D (6 bases). Per germline, CDR1 MNHNY and CDR2 SVGAGI (reference sequence). The CDR3 extends over 15 amino acids. With 2 bases removed from V and 1 base from J, the gap between germline ends came to 10 bases.

The rearrangement uses TRBV30 and TRBJ2-7; D possibly corresponds to TRBD1 (6 bases). Per the germline V gene, CDR1 is GTSNPN and CDR2 is SVGIG (reference sequence). The V end lost 3 bases, the J end lost 7 bases, and 13 bases lay between the germline ends. The CDR3 spans 12 residues. The CDR3 region has the DNA TGTGCCTGGAGGGACAGTGGGGCTGAGCAGTACTTC. Protein sequence: CAWRDSGAEQYF.

V gene TRBV9 combines with J gene TRBJ2-1; TRBD2 matches 7 bases. Germline V lookup: CDR1 SGDLS, CDR2 YYNGEE. V trimming: 6 bases; J trimming: 6 bases; junction bases outside the gene matches: 12. The CDR3 covers 15 residues. The CDR3 nucleotides read TGTGCCAGCACCCCCAGAGGCGGGAGTGGCAATGAGCAGTTCTTC. Its protein product is CASTPRGGSGNEQFF.

The chain is built from TRBV2 and TRBJ2-5; 8 bases align to TRBD1. With the DNA end fitting TRBJ2-7 better, the J assignment may be wrong. Germline V lookup: CDR1 SNHLY, CDR2 FYNNEI. The CDR3 length is 14 residues. Here the CDR3 DNA reads TGTGCCAGCAGTCAGGACAGGGTGGACTACGAGCAGTACTTC. Amino acids: CASSQDRVDYEQYF.

J is TRBJ1-2 and V is TRBV28, with D perhaps TRBD1 (5 bases). Germline assignment: CDR1 MDHEN and CDR2 SYDVKM. V was shortened by 10 bases and J by 3 bases, with 12 bases between the two germline ends. The CDR3 is 12 residues long. For the CDR3, the DNA is TGTGCCATCCCCTCCAGGGACTATGGCTACACCTTC. This codes for CAIPSRDYGYTF.